The present T cell receptor (beta chain) was sequenced within a study of tissue T cells after allogeneic stem cell transplantation. Germline CDR1 KGHPV, CDR2 FQNQEV (reference sequence). V was cut by 0 bases and J by 0 bases, with 7 bases left in between. The CDR3 length is 15 residues. Study-wide results and limits: Motif-based clustering found tissue-specific repertoire signatures shared across patients, though few clones were shared. Within patients, tissue anatomy strongly shaped TCR repertoire composition.

For this clone: Its matching antigen is unknown. The gene symbols are mouse symbols. With the read ending 1 residue before the CDR3 end, the germline J gene is used to fill in that end.

Method: immunoSEQ multiplex PCR; TCRdb's copy keeps in-frame clones and lacks some. The sample lists about 4,900 clones, approximately 47% occurring once. The time point was: mouse harvest day 14 after allogeneic transplant. Tail vein injection delivered 10^7 T-cell-depleted bone marrow cells and 10^6 splenic CD5+ T cells. Tissues came from B6→BALB/c major-mismatch GVHD mice at day 7 or 14. The specimen was gut tissue. This TCR derives from a female BALB/c mouse given C57BL/6 T cells with graft-versus-host disease after an allogeneic hematopoietic cell transplant. The chain combines TRBV26 with TRBJ2-4; the D gene is possibly TRBD1 (5 bases). Here the CDR3 reads CASSLSRQSQNTLYF. The sequenced part of the CDR3 DNA is TGTGCCAGCAGTCTGTCGAGACAGAGTCAAAACACCTTGTAC.